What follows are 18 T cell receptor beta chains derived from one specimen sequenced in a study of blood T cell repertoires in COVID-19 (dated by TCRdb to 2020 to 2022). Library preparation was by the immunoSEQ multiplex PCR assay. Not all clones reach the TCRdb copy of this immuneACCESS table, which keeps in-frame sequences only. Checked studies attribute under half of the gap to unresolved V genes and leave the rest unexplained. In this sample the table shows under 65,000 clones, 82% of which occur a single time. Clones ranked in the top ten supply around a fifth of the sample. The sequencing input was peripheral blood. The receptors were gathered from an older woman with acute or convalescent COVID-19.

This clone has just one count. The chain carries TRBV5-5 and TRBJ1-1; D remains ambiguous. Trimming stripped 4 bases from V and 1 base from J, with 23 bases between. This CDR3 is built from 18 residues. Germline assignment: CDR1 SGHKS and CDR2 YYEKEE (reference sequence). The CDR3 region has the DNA TGTGCCAGCAGCCCCACCCCCGGAAGGAACGCGGCGAACACTGAAGCTTTCTTT. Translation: CASSPTPGRNAANTEAFF.

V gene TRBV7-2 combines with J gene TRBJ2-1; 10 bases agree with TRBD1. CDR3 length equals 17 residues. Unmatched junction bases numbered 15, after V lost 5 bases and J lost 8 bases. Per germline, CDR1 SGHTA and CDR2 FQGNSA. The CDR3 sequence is CASSIHSGTGALDEQFF. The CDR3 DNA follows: TGTGCCAGCAGCATTCACTCCGGGACAGGGGCCCTCGATGAGCAGTTCTTC. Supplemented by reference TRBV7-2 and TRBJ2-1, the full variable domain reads GAGVSQSPSNKVTEKGKDVELRCDPISGHTALYWYRQSLGQGLEFLIYFQGNSAPDKSGLPSDRFSAERTGGSVSTLTIQRTQQEDSAVYLCASSIHSGTGALDEQFFGPGTRLTVL.

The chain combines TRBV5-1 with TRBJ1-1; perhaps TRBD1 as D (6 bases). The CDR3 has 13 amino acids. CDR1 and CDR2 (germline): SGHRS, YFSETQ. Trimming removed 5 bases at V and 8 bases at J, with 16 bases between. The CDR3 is CASRSTGTYEAFF. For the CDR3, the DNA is TGCGCCAGCAGATCTACCGGGACATACGAAGCTTTCTTT.

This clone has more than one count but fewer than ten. The CDR3 coding sequence is TGTGCCAGCAGCCAGGACAGGGGTTGGGTGAACACTGAAGCTTTCTTT. Encoded protein: CASSQDRGWVNTEAFF. This chain links TRBV5-4 with TRBJ1-1, with 9 bases identical to TRBD1. CDR1 is SGHNT, CDR2 YYREEE, per germline (reference sequence). V shed 4 bases and J 0 bases; nucleotides not matched to a gene: 7. The length of the CDR3 is 16 residues.

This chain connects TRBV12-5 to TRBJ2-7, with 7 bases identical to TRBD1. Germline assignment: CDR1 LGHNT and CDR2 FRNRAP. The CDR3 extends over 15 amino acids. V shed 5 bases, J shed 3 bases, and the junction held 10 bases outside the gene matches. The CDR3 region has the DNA TGTGCTAGTGGTCAACCTGAAAGGGGGCACTACGAGCAGTACTTC. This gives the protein CASGQPERGHYEQYF.

The chain's CDR3 is CASSPRQPMNTEAFF. The CDR3 coding sequence is TGCGCCAGCAGCCCCCGACAGCCCATGAACACTGAAGCTTTCTTT. The chain uses TRBV4-1 and TRBJ1-1, with a tentative D call TRBD1 (5 bases). The CDR3 contains 15 residues. CDR1 and CDR2 from the germline V gene are MGHRA and YSYEKL. V lost 4 bases and J lost 0, with 12 bases in between.

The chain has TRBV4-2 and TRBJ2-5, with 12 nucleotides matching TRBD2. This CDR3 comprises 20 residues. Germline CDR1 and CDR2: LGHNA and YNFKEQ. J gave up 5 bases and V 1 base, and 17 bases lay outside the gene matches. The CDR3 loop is CASSQGSTSGGTLIRETQYF. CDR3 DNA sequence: TGTGCCAGCAGCCAAGGCTCGACTAGCGGGGGAACACTTATAAGGGAGACCCAGTACTTC.

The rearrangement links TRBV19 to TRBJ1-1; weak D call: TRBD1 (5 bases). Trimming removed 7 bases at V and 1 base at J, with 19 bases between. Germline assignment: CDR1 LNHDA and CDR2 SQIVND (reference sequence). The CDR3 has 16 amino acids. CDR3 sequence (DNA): TGTGCCAGTAAGGACTACCCCCCCGGGGGGAACACTGAAGCTTTCTTT. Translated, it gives CASKDYPPGGNTEAFF.

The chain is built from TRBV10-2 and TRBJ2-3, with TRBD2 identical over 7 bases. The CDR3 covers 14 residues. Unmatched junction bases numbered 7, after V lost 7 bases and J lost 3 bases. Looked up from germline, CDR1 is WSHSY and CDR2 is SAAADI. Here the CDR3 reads CASTGLGRTDTQYF. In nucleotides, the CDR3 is TGCGCCAGCACCGGACTAGGACGGACAGATACGCAGTATTTT.

DNA for the CDR3: TGTGCCAGTAGTGAGGCTAGGGGCTCCACCCAGCATTTT. It yields the protein CASSEARGSTQHF. The chain uses TRBV19 and TRBJ1-5; possible D gene TRBD1, 5 bases. CDR3 length: 13 amino acids. The germline V gene has CDR1 LNHDA and CDR2 SQIVND (reference sequence). Trimming took off 5 bases at V and 11 bases at J, with 16 bases between the two ends. The full variable domain, completed using reference TRBV19 and TRBJ1-5, is DGGITQSPKYLFRKEGQNVTLSCEQNLNHDAMYWYRQDPGQGLRLIYYSQIVNDFQKGDIAEGYSVSREKKESFPLTVTSAQKNPTAFYLCASSEARGSTQHFGDGTRLSIL.

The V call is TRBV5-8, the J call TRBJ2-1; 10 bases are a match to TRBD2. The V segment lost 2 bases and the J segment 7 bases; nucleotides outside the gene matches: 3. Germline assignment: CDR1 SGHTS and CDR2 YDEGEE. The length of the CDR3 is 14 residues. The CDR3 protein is CASSLLAGFNEQFF. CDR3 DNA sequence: TGTGCCAGCAGCTTACTAGCGGGGTTTAATGAGCAGTTCTTC.

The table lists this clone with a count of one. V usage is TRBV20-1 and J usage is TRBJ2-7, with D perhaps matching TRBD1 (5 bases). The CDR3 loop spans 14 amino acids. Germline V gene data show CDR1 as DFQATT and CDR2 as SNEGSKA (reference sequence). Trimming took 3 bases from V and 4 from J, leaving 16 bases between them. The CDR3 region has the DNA TGCAGTGCTAGTGGGGCCAAAAGCTGGTACGAGCAGTACTTC. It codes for CSASGAKSWYEQYF.

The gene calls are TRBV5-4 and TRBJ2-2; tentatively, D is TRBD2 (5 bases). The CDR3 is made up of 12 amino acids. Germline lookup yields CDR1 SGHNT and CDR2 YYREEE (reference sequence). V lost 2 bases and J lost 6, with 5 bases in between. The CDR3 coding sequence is TGTGCCAGCAGCTTCGGGGCCGGGGAGCTGTTTTTT. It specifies CASSFGAGELFF.

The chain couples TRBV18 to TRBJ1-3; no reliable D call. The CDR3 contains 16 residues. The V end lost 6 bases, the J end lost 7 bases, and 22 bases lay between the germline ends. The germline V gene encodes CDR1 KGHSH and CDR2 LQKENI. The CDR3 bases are TGTGCCAGCTCGCCGACCGTGGGCATGGGTTTCAACACCATATATTTT. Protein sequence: CASSPTVGMGFNTIYF.

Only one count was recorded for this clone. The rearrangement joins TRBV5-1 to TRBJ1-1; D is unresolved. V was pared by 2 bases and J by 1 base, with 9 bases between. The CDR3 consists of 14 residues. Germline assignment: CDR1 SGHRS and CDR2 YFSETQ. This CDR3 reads CASSLGRQNTEAFF. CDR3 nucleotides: TGCGCCAGCAGCTTAGGCCGACAGAACACTGAAGCTTTCTTT.

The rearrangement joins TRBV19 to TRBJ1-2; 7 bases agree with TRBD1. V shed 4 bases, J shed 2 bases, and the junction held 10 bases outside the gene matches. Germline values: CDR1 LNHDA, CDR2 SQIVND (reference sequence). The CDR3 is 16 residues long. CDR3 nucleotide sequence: TGTGCCAGTAGTAACCGAGGACAGGCCACCAACTATGGCTACACCTTC. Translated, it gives CASSNRGQATNYGYTF.

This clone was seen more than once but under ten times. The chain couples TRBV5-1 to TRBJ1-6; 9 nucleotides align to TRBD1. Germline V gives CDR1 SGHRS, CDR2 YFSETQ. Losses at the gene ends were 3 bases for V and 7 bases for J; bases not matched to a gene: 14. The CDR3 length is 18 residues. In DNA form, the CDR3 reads TGCGCCAGCAGCTCGCAATCACCGGGACAGGGTGCGAATTCACCCCTCCACTTT. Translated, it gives CASSSQSPGQGANSPLHF.

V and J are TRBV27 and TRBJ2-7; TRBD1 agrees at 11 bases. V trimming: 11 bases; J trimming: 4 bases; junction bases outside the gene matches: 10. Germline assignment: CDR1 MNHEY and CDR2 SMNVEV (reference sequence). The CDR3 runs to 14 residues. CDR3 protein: CAVSPGTGGYEQYF. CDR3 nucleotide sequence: TGTGCCGTTAGTCCCGGGACAGGGGGATACGAGCAGTACTTC.